This T cell receptor (beta chain) emerged from a study of T cells in Graves' hyperthyroidism and ophthalmopathy. Across the study: Prior to any treatment, at the point of initial diagnosis, peripheral blood was collected.

Lactation, pregnancy, other autoimmune disease or uncontrolled infection excluded patients. CDR3 length equals 13 residues. The V gene lost 5 bases and the J gene lost 5 bases, with 7 bases spanning the gap. CDR1 and CDR2 (germline): LNHNV, YYDKDF (reference sequence). Study-wide findings and caveats: Most thyroid clonotypes with frequency above 0.001 were detected in blood.

The source material, RNA transcripts, was used to amplify TCR beta CDR3 regions. Researchers ran a first-round RT-PCR on the TCR CDR3 using the HTBI primer set. TCRdb ran MiXCR on the multiplex PCR reads and lists one entry per CDR3 protein. The sample holds 400,000 to 550,000 distinct CDR3 sequences, roughly 24% seen once. In regard to this clonotype: Its target is not known.

The gene calls are TRBV15 and TRBJ1-6; D remains unclear. The receptor was isolated from a woman younger than 45 with Graves' ophthalmopathy. The sequenced sample consisted of blood. The CDR3: CATSSDHNSPLHF. The CDR3 DNA is TGTGCCACCAGCTCGGATCATAATTCACCCCTCCACTTT.